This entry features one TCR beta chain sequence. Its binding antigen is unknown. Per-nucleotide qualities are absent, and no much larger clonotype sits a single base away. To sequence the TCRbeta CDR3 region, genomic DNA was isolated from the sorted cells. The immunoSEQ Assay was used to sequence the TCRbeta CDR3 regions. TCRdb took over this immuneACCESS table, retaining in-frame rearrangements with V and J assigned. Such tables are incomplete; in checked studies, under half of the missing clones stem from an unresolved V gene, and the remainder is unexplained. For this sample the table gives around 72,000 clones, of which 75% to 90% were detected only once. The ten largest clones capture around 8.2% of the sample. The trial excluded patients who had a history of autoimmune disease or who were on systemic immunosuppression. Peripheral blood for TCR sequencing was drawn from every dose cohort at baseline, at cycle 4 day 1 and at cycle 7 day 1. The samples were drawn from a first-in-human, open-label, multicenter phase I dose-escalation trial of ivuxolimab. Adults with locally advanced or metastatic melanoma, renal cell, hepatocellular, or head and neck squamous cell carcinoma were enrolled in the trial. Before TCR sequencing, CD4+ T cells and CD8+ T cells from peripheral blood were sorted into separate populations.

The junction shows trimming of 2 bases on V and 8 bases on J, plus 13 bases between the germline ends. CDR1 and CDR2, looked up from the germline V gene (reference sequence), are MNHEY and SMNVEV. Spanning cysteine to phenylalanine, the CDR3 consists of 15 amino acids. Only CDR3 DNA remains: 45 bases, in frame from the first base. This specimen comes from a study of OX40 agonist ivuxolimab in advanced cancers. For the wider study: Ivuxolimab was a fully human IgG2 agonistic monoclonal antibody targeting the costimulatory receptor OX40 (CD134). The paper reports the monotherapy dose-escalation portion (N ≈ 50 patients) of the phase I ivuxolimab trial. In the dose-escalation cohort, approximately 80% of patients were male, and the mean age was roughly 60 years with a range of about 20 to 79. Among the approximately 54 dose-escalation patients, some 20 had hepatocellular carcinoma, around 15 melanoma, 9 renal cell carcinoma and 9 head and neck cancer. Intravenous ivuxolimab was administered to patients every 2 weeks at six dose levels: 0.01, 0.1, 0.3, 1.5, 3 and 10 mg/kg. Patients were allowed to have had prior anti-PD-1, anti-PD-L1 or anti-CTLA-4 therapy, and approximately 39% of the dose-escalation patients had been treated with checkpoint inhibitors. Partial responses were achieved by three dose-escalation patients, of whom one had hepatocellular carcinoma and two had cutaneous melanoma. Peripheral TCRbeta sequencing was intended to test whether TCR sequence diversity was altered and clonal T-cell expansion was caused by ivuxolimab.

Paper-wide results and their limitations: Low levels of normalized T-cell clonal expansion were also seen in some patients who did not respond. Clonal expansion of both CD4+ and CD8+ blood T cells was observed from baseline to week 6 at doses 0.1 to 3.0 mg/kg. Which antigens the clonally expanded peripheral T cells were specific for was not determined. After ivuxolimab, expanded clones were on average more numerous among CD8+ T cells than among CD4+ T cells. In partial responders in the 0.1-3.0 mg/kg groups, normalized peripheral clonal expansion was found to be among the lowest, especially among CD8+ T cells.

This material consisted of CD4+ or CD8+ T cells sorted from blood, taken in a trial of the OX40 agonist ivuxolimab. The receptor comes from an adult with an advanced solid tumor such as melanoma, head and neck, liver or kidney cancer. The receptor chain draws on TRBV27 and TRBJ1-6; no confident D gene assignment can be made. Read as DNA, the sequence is TGTGCCAGCAGTTTAGACGGCTCCAACTATTCACCCCTCCACTTT. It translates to CASSLDGSNYSPLHF.